The 3 T cell receptor beta chains listed next were all sequenced from one sample in a study of identical twins. One entry per CDR3 protein, called by TCRdb with MiXCR from the 5' RACE reads. The sample lists some 900,000 distinct CDR3 sequences; 10% to 15% were seen once. The same specimen was also included in a second study, on yellow fever vaccine responses in identical twins.

The sample consisted of PBMCs. Source of these receptors: a woman between 18 and 30 years old in good health.

V and J are TRBV7-9 and TRBJ2-7; 9 bases match TRBD1. CDR3 length equals 14 residues. Looked up from germline, CDR1 is SEHNR and CDR2 is FQNEAQ (reference sequence). V trimming: 5 bases; J trimming: 2 bases; junction bases outside the gene matches: 4. The CDR3, as DNA: TGTGCCAGCAGCCATAACAGGGGGCCCTACGAGCAGTACTTC. Its translation is CASSHNRGPYEQYF.

In its sample, this clonotype was seen a few times. The rearrangement joins TRBV2 to TRBJ1-5; possibly TRBD1 for D (6 bases). The V and J ends lost 3 bases and 4 bases respectively, with 19 bases between them. The CDR3 totals 17 residues. In germline, CDR1 is SNHLY, CDR2 FYNNEI. The CDR3 here is CASSDPGTSQGNQPQHF. CDR3 in DNA: TGTGCCAGCAGTGACCCAGGGACATCCCAAGGGAATCAGCCCCAGCATTTT.

There are a few counts of this clonotype. The genes are TRBV15 and TRBJ2-7; TRBD1 agrees at 7 bases. The CDR3 is made up of 15 amino acids. Germline loops: CDR1 LNHNV, CDR2 YYDKDF (reference sequence). The junction had 6 bases not matched to a gene; V was cut back by 3 bases and J by 1 base. The CDR3 coding sequence is TGTGCCACCAGCAGGGACCCGGACAGGTCCTACGAGCAGTACGTC. This gives the protein CATSRDPDRSYEQYV.